The clone carrying this T cell receptor beta chain was recorded a few times. Trimming removed 7 bases at V and 4 bases at J, with 16 bases between. The CDR3 sequence is 14 residues long. The germline V gene has CDR1 MNHEY and CDR2 SVGAGI. The assay was immunoSEQ multiplex PCR, and TCRdb's table has in-frame clones only and misses some. The data contain 77,000 or so clones, roughly four fifths of them singletons. The record originates from a study of radiotherapy plus CTLA-4 blockade in lung cancer. The chain is built from TRBV6-5 and TRBJ1-1; perhaps TRBD1 as D (6 bases). Material: peripheral blood, obtained from a patient treated with radiotherapy plus ipilimumab. The source is a human donor with non-small cell lung cancer whose response to radiotherapy plus ipilimumab could not be evaluated. The CDR3 DNA follows: TGTGCCAGCACCCTGGACAGCGACAGCACTGAAGCTTTCTTT. Amino acids: CASTLDSDSTEAFF.